The 32 T cell receptor beta chains below all came from one sample that was sequenced in a study of blood T cells in healthy people across ages. It was with a sample-barcoded 5' primer and a J-beta primer mix that a second PCR of roughly 7 to 11 cycles was run. One entry per CDR3 protein, called by TCRdb with MiXCR from the 5' RACE reads. The table shows roughly 720,000 distinct CDR3 sequences, with about 55% occurring only once. Sequences were obtained from blood. Receptors originate from an elderly man in good health.

Points on this clonotype: A read error is possible here, since a much larger clone lies one base away. The chain carries TRBV12-3 or TRBV12-4 and TRBJ1-5; 8 nucleotides agree with TRBD1. The CDR3 sequence is 15 residues long. V gave up 9 bases and J gave up 7 bases; unmatched junction bases: 14. Here the CDR3 reads CARMSMDRDCQPQHF. Here the CDR3 DNA reads TGTGCCAGGATGTCTATGGACAGGGATTGCCAGCCCCAGCATTTT.

This chain links TRBV7-8 with TRBJ2-1; D is undetermined. V was trimmed by 0 bases and J by 5 bases, leaving 11 bases between them. The CDR3 is 15 amino acids. Germline V gives CDR1 SGHVS, CDR2 FQNEAQ. CDR3 sequence reads: CASSLASAKDNEQFF. CDR3 DNA: TGTGCCAGCAGCTTAGCCTCGGCGAAGGACAATGAGCAGTTCTTC.

The rearrangement joins TRBV19 to TRBJ2-4; 11 bases map to TRBD2. Trimming removed 6 bases from V and 6 bases from J; junction bases left unmatched: 10. This CDR3 is built from 16 residues. Per the germline V gene, CDR1 is LNHDA and CDR2 is SQIVND (reference sequence). The CDR3 is CASSNFGTSGLNIQYF. As DNA, the CDR3 is TGTGCCAGTAGCAATTTCGGGACTAGCGGATTAAACATTCAGTACTTC.

The chain joins TRBV5-1 to TRBJ2-5; D might be TRBD1 (5 bases). CDR1 is SGHRS, CDR2 YFSETQ, per germline. This CDR3 spans 16 amino acids. V was pared by 1 base and J by 1 base, with 14 bases between. This CDR3 is CASSLRQGSIQETQYF. DNA of the CDR3: TGCGCCAGCAGCTTGAGGCAGGGAAGTATCCAAGAGACCCAGTACTTC.

The V gene is TRBV7-6, the J gene TRBJ2-5; 7 bases match TRBD1. The CDR3 totals 15 residues. Trimming took 2 bases from V and 11 from J; bases not matched to a gene: 14. Germline-derived CDR1 and CDR2 are SGHVS and FNYEAQ. CDR3 in DNA: TGTGCCAGCAGCTTAAGGGGGACAGCATACAATGAGCAGTACTTC. Amino acid sequence: CASSLRGTAYNEQYF.

The rearrangement links TRBV5-1 to TRBJ2-5; 8 positions agree with TRBD1. With 2 bases clipped from V and 3 bases from J, the junction kept 6 bases outside the gene matches. This CDR3 is 15 amino acids long. The germline V gene encodes CDR1 SGHRS and CDR2 YFSETQ. CDR3 bases: TGCGCCAGCAGCTTCGGACAGGGACCTAAAGAGACCCAGTACTTC. Protein sequence: CASSFGQGPKETQYF.

This clonotype occurred a few times. The V gene is TRBV9, the J gene TRBJ2-5; 13 bases line up with TRBD2. The CDR3 length is 17 residues. Germline CDR1 SGDLS, CDR2 YYNGEE. The V and J ends lost 3 bases and 2 bases, in that order; junction bases with no gene match: 7. CDR3 coding DNA: TGTGCCAGCAGCGAGGAGACGGGACTAGCGGGACAAGAGACCCAGTACTTC. Protein: CASSEETGLAGQETQYF.

The CDR3 reads CASSTTSRQETQYF. The CDR3 bases are TGTGCCAGCAGCACGACTAGCCGCCAAGAGACCCAGTACTTC. This rearrangement joins TRBV13 to TRBJ2-5; 7 nucleotides agree with TRBD2. The CDR3 is 14 residues long. The trim removed 5 bases at V and 1 base at J, leaving 4 bases unmatched. Germline CDR1 and CDR2: PRHDT and FYEKMQ (reference sequence).

In DNA form, the CDR3 reads TGTGCCAGCAGCCAAGATCTGGGCAGGGGGCACCAGCCCCAGCATTTT. Its protein is CASSQDLGRGHQPQHF. The rearrangement joins TRBV3-1 to TRBJ1-5; 8 bases agree with TRBD1. The germline CDR1 and CDR2 sequences are LGHDT and YNNKEL (reference sequence). V was clipped by 0 bases and J by 7 bases; unmatched bases: 8. The CDR3 is made up of 16 amino acids.

J is TRBJ1-1 and V is TRBV20-1; the D is unclear. This CDR3 spans 13 amino acids. CDR1 and CDR2 from the germline V gene are DFQATT and SNEGSKA (reference sequence). Between the trimmed V and J ends, which lost 0 bases and 7 bases, there was a span of 12 bases. CDR3 protein: CSARDTWAREAFF. The DNA of the CDR3 is TGCAGTGCTAGAGATACATGGGCCCGTGAAGCTTTCTTT.

The chain joins TRBV20-1 to TRBJ2-2, with 10 bases that match TRBD2. After removal of 0 bases from V and 3 bases from J, the junction contained 1 base not matched to a gene. The length of the CDR3 is 15 residues. From germline, CDR1 is DFQATT and CDR2 SNEGSKA (reference sequence). CDR3 nucleotide sequence: TGCAGTGCTAGAGATGGGACTAGCGACACCGGGGAGCTGTTTTTT. Its translation is CSARDGTSDTGELFF.

This clonotype has just a few counts. J is TRBJ1-2 and V is TRBV6-1; TRBD1 is a possible D gene (5 bases). The germline gives CDR1 MNHNS, CDR2 SASEGT. V lost 0 bases and J lost 8, with 10 bases in between. This CDR3 spans 13 amino acids. CDR3 amino acids: CASSEALRVGYTF. In DNA form, the CDR3 reads TGTGCCAGCAGTGAAGCCCTCAGGGTCGGCTACACCTTC.

This clonotype was counted a few times. The J gene is TRBJ2-1, the V gene TRBV6-6; TRBD2 matches at 8 bases. The J segment lost 3 bases and the V segment lost 1 base, leaving 2 bases of the junction unmatched. Per germline, CDR1 MNHNY and CDR2 SVGAGI (reference sequence). The CDR3 contains 15 residues. The CDR3 reads CASSYLAGGYNEQFF. CDR3 in DNA: TGTGCCAGCAGTTACTTGGCGGGAGGCTACAATGAGCAGTTCTTC.

In this sample, this clonotype turned up many times. V and J are TRBV20-1 and TRBJ1-2; the D is unclear. In germline, CDR1 is DFQATT, CDR2 SNEGSKA (reference sequence). V gave up 4 bases and J gave up 4 bases, with 13 bases separating them. CDR3 size: 13 residues. CDR3 residues: CSAIPPGIYGYTF. The CDR3 nucleotides read TGCAGTGCTATCCCCCCGGGTATCTATGGCTACACCTTC.

V usage is TRBV6-1 and J usage is TRBJ1-2, with D possibly TRBD1 on 6 matching bases. The V end lost 1 base, the J end lost 0 bases, and 12 bases lay between the germline ends. The CDR3 runs to 16 residues. The germline gives CDR1 MNHNS, CDR2 SASEGT. The CDR3 region has the DNA TGTGCCAGCAGTGAAGGGTACAGGGCAGCTAACTATGGCTACACCTTC. It is translated as CASSEGYRAANYGYTF.

This clonotype was seen more than once but under ten times. This chain links TRBV4-1 with TRBJ2-7; perhaps TRBD1 as D (5 bases). This CDR3 has 15 amino acids. Germline CDR1 reads MGHRA; CDR2 reads YSYEKL. The ends were cut back, 3 bases at V and 4 bases at J, with 16 bases in the middle. The CDR3 loop reads CASSHTTDRPYEQYF. The CDR3 bases are TGCGCCAGCAGCCACACGACCGACAGACCTTACGAGCAGTACTTC.

The V call is TRBV20-1, the J call TRBJ1-1; perhaps TRBD1 as D (6 bases). The CDR3 runs to 15 residues. Looked up from germline, CDR1 is DFQATT and CDR2 is SNEGSKA (reference sequence). Trimming pared 2 bases from V and 4 bases from J, leaving 17 bases between. The CDR3 is CSARPPGGGPTEAFF. In nucleotides, the CDR3 is TGCAGTGCTAGACCACCCGGCGGGGGCCCCACTGAAGCTTTCTTT.

This chain joins TRBV24-1 and TRBJ2-3, with D hard to call. Per germline, CDR1 KGHDR and CDR2 SFDVKD. V lost 3 bases and J 14 bases, leaving 20 bases between the germline ends. The CDR3 covers 14 residues. The CDR3 sequence is CATSDPLDHRYAYF. CDR3 DNA sequence: TGTGCCACCAGTGATCCCCTGGATCACAGATACGCGTATTTT.

In its sample, this clonotype was seen once. V and J are TRBV6-2 or TRBV6-3 and TRBJ2-7; D may be TRBD2 (7 bases). V was shortened by 2 bases and J by 3 bases, with 17 bases between the two germline ends. This CDR3 comprises 16 residues. Germline CDR1 is MNHEY and CDR2 is SVGEGT. The CDR3 coding sequence is TGTGCCAGCAGTTACGGGGGGGGCGGCGGGTTCTACGAGCAGTACTTC. Amino acids: CASSYGGGGGFYEQYF.

This CDR3 reads CASSSLPGQGRGEQFF. In nucleotides, the CDR3 is TGTGCCAGCAGTTCCCTGCCGGGACAGGGGCGCGGTGAGCAGTTCTTC. The chain carries TRBV6-2 or TRBV6-3 and TRBJ2-1; TRBD1 matches 10 bases. The CDR3 is 16 amino acids. The germline V gene has CDR1 MNHEY and CDR2 SVGEGT. The V gene end was trimmed by 4 bases and the J gene end by 9 bases; junction bases not matched to a gene: 12.

The V gene is TRBV25-1, the J gene TRBJ1-1; D remains unclear. Germline V gene data show CDR1 as MGHDK and CDR2 as SYGVNS. Trimming stripped 5 bases from V and 3 bases from J, with 16 bases between. The CDR3 is made up of 15 amino acids. Written as DNA, the CDR3 is TGTGCCAGCAGTCCCCTGGGCAGAAGAGACACTGAAGCTTTCTTT. This encodes CASSPLGRRDTEAFF.

J is TRBJ1-2 and V is TRBV6-1, with D unclear. The CDR3 is 16 amino acids. The V and J ends lost 2 bases and 8 bases respectively, with 21 bases between them. Germline CDR1 and CDR2: MNHNS and SASEGT. The CDR3 region is CASSEFSRSPNRGYTF. In nucleotides, the CDR3 is TGTGCCAGCAGTGAATTTTCGAGGTCCCCCAATAGAGGCTACACCTTC.

The chain uses TRBV6-6 and TRBJ2-7; D gene uncertain. V was trimmed by 2 bases and J by 7 bases, leaving 15 bases between them. The CDR3 consists of 14 residues. The germline gives CDR1 MNHNY, CDR2 SVGAGI (reference sequence). The CDR3 here is CASSYLVQYNEQYF. The CDR3 coding sequence is TGTGCCAGCAGTTACCTAGTTCAGTACAATGAGCAGTACTTC.

In this sample, this clonotype turned up once. The CDR3 loop is CSAPPSNRDRGFGLFEQYF. CDR3 nucleotides: TGCAGTGCTCCTCCAAGTAACAGGGATCGAGGATTCGGTCTCTTCGAGCAGTACTTC. V usage is TRBV20-1 and J usage is TRBJ2-5, with D tentatively TRBD1 (6 bases). The J call is uncertain, as TRBJ2-7 better fits the DNA end. The CDR3 covers 19 residues. From germline, CDR1 is DFQATT and CDR2 SNEGSKA (reference sequence).

This clonotype was observed a handful of times. The chain uses TRBV4-1 and TRBJ1-2; 7 bases match TRBD1. Trimming took 2 bases from V and 3 from J; bases not matched to a gene: 9. Germline V gives CDR1 MGHRA, CDR2 YSYEKL. This CDR3 contains 16 residues. The CDR3: CASSQLYRGPDYGYTF. CDR3 bases: TGCGCCAGCAGCCAACTGTACAGGGGCCCGGACTATGGCTACACCTTC.

The chain carries TRBV5-1 and TRBJ1-1; D is uncertain. V lost 4 bases and J 6 bases, leaving 13 bases between the germline ends. Germline CDR1 reads SGHRS; CDR2 reads YFSETQ. The CDR3 is 13 amino acids. This chain's CDR3 is CASSTDLGAEAFF. The CDR3 coding sequence is TGCGCCAGCAGCACAGACCTCGGCGCTGAAGCTTTCTTT.

A note on this clonotype: The junction and the germline gene differ at one end; a read error may be behind it. The chain has TRBV4-1 and TRBJ1-2, with 7 bases aligning to TRBD1. There are 12 residues in the CDR3. Germline V gene sequence: CDR1 MGHRA, CDR2 YSYEKL. The CDR3 spells CANSKGTDGYTF. CDR3 DNA: TGCGCCAACAGCAAAGGGACAGATGGCTACACCTTC.

This clonotype turned up a few times. The V and J genes are TRBV12-3 or TRBV12-4 and TRBJ1-4; no reliable D call. V was clipped by 2 bases and J by 9 bases, with 10 bases between them. The CDR3 runs to 13 residues. The CDR3 here is CASSLSSSKKLFF. CDR3 bases: TGTGCCAGCAGTTTAAGCTCTTCCAAAAAACTGTTTTTT.

This rearrangement joins TRBV2 to TRBJ1-1, with 8 bases identical to TRBD1. The CDR3 contains 14 residues. The trim removed 6 bases at V and 4 bases at J, leaving 7 bases unmatched. CDR1 and CDR2 (germline): SNHLY, FYNNEI. DNA for the CDR3: TGTGCCAGCAGGACAGGGGCTTGGAGCACTGAAGCTTTCTTT. Translated, it gives CASRTGAWSTEAFF.

This clonotype was detected once. The chain uses TRBV9 and TRBJ2-7; 10 nucleotides match TRBD2. The CDR3 is 16 amino acids. Trimming at V came to 4 bases and at J to 0 bases, leaving 7 bases not matched to a gene. Per the germline V gene, CDR1 is SGDLS and CDR2 is YYNGEE. CDR3 loop: CASSPAGGPSSYEQYF. The CDR3 bases are TGTGCCAGCAGCCCAGCGGGAGGGCCGAGCTCCTACGAGCAGTACTTC.

The chain uses TRBV20-1 and TRBJ2-7; 8 nucleotides align to TRBD2. The CDR3 is 14 residues long. The germline CDR1 and CDR2 sequences are DFQATT and SNEGSKA (reference sequence). V was clipped by 5 bases and J by 5 bases; unmatched bases: 11. CDR3 sequence reads: CSAVPGGSSDEQYF. The CDR3 region has the DNA TGCAGTGCTGTCCCGGGGGGGTCTAGCGACGAGCAGTACTTC.

This clonotype was counted between two and nine times. This chain links TRBV3-1 with TRBJ2-1; 10 bases are a match to TRBD2. Unmatched junction bases numbered 12, after V lost 1 base and J lost 12 bases. From germline, CDR1 is LGHDT and CDR2 YNNKEL (reference sequence). The CDR3 extends over 16 amino acids. CDR3 bases: TGTGCCAGCAGCCAAGTTTGGACTAGCGGAAGTGGGAGGCAGTTCTTC. Protein product: CASSQVWTSGSGRQFF.